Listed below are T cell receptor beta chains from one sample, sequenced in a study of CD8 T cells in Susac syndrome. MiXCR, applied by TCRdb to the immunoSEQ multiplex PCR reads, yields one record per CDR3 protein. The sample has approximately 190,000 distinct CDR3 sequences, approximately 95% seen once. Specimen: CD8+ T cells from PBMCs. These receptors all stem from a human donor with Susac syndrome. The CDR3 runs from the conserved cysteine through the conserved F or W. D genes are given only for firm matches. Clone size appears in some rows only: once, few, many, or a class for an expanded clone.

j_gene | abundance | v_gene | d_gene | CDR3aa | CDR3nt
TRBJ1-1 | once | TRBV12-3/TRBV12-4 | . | CASSLPHEYTEAFF | TGTGCCAGCAGTTTGCCCCACGAGTACACTGAAGCTTTCTTT
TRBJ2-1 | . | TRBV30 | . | CAWTSENQYLRNEQFF | TGTGCCTGGACTAGCGAAAATCAGTACTTGCGCAATGAGCAGTTCTTC
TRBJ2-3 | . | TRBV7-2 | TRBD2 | CASSAPGLAVDTQYF | TGTGCCAGCAGCGCCCCGGGACTAGCGGTAGATACGCAGTATTTT
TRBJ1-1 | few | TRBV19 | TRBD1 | CASSYRGLDTEAFF | TGTGCCAGTAGCTACAGGGGGTTGGACACTGAAGCTTTCTTT
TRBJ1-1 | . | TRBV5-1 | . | CASSLGGVSEAFF | TGCGCCAGCAGCTTGGGAGGGGTGTCTGAAGCTTTCTTT
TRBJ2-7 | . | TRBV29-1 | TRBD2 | CSVGELAVSSYEQYF | TGCAGCGTTGGAGAACTAGCGGTTAGCTCCTACGAGCAGTACTTC
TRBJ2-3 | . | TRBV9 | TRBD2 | CASSVLSGLGTDTQYF | TGTGCCAGCAGCGTTTTGTCGGGACTAGGGACAGATACGCAGTATTTT
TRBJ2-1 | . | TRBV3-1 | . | CASSLDFGSYNEQFF | TGTGCCAGCAGCCTAGACTTCGGGTCCTACAATGAGCAGTTCTTC
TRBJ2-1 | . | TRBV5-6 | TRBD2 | CASSFPSGKNEQFF | TGTGCCAGCAGCTTTCCTAGCGGGAAGAATGAGCAGTTCTTC
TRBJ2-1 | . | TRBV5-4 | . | CASSLADRTLLHYNEQFF | TGTGCCAGCAGCTTGGCCGATCGGACTCTCCTACACTACAATGAGCAGTTCTTC
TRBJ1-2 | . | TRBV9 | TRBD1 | CASSAGTGNGYTF | TGTGCCAGCAGCGCAGGGACAGGGAATGGCTACACCTTC
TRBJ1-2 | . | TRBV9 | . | CASSGETYGYTF | TGTGCCAGCAGCGGTGAGACCTATGGCTACACCTTC
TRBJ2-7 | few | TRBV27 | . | CASSLSLDYEQYF | TGTGCCAGCAGTTTATCCCTCGACTACGAGCAGTACTTC
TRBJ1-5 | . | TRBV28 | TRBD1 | CASRLDRGNQPQHF | TGTGCCAGCAGGTTGGACAGGGGCAATCAGCCCCAGCATTTT
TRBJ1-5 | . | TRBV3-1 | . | CASSQVSGEQPQHF | TGTGCCAGCAGCCAAGTTTCAGGCGAACAGCCCCAGCATTTT
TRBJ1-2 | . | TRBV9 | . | CASSGKPGRPYGYTF | TGTGCCAGCAGCGGCAAGCCAGGCCGACCCTATGGCTACACCTTC
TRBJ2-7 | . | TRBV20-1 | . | CSATTTAYEQYF | TGCAGTGCAACCACGACAGCCTACGAGCAGTACTTC
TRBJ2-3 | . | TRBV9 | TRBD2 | CASKGTSTTDTQYF | TGTGCCAGCAAGGGGACTAGCACCACAGATACGCAGTATTTT
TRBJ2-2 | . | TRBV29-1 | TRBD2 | CSVEDLGLAGGSTGELFF | TGCAGCGTTGAAGATTTAGGGCTAGCGGGGGGAAGCACCGGGGAGCTGTTTTTT
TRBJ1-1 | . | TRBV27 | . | CASSSFWQGRGNTEAFF | TGTGCCAGCAGTTCGTTTTGGCAGGGCCGGGGGAACACTGAAGCTTTCTTT
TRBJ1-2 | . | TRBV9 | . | CASSVAQRAGYTF | TGTGCCAGCAGCGTGGCCCAGAGGGCTGGCTACACCTTC
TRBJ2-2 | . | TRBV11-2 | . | CASSAPLESTNTGELFF | TGTGCCAGCAGCGCCCCCCTAGAGTCAACGAACACCGGGGAGCTGTTTTTT
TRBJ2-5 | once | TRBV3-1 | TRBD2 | CASSHASGTSGGIQETQYF | TGTGCCAGCAGCCATGCTTCCGGGACTAGCGGGGGGATCCAAGAGACCCAGTACTTC
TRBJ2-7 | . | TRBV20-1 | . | CSARVGSYEQYF | TGCAGTGCTAGAGTGGGGAGTTACGAGCAGTACTTC